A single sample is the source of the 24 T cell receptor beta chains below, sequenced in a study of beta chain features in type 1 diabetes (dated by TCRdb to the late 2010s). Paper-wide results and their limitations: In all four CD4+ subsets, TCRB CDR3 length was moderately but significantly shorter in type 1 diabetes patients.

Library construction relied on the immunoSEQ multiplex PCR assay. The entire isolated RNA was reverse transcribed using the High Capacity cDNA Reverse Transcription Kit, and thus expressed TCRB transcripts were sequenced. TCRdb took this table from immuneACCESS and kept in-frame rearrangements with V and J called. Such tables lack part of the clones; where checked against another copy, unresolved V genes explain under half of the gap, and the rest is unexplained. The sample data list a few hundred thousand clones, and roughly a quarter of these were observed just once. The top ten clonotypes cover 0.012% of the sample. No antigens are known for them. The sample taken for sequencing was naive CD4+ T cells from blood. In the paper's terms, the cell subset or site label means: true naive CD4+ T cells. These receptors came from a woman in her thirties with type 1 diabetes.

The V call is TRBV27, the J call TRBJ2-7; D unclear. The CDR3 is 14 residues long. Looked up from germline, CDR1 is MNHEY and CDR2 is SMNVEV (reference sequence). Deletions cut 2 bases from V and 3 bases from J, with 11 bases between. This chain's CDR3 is CASSLSRLGYEQYF. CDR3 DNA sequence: TGTGCCAGCAGTTTAAGTCGTCTAGGCTACGAGCAGTACTTC.

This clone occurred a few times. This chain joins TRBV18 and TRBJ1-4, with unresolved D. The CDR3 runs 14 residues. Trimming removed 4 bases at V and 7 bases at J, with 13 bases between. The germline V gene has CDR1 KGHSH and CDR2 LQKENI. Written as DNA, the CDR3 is TGTGCCAGCTCACTGGGATCGGGAGTTGAAAAACTGTTTTTT. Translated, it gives CASSLGSGVEKLFF.

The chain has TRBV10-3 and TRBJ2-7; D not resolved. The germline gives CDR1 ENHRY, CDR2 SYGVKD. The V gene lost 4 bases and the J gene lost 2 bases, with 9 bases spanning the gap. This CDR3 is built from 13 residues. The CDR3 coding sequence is TGTGCCATCAGTGTTTCTTCTACCTACGAGCAGTACTTC. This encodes CAISVSSTYEQYF.

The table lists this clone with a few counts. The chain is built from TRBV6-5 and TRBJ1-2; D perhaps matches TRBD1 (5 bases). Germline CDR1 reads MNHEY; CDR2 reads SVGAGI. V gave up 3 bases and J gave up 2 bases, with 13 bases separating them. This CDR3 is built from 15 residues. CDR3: CASSYGSGYNYGYTF. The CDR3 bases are TGTGCCAGCAGTTATGGTTCAGGGTACAACTATGGCTACACCTTC.

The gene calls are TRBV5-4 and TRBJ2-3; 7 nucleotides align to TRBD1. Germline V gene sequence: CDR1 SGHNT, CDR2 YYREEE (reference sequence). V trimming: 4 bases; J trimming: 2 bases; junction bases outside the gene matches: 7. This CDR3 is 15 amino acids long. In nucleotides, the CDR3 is TGTGCCAGCAGCCAGGGACAGCAAAACACAGATACGCAGTATTTT. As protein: CASSQGQQNTDTQYF.

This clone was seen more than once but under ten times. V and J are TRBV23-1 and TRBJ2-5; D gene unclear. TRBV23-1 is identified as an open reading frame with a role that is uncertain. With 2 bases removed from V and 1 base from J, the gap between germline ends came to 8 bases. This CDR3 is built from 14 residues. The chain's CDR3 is CASSQRVLQETQYF. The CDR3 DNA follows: TGCGCCAGCAGTCAACGAGTGCTCCAAGAGACCCAGTACTTC.

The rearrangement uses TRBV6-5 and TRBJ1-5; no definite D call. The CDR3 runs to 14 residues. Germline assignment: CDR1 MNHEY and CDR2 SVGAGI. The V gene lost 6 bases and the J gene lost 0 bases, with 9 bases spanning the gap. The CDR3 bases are TGTGCCAGCAGCGCGAGTTATAGCAATCAGCCCCAGCATTTT. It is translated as CASSASYSNQPQHF.

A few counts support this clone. CDR3 DNA: TGCAGCGTTGAAGTGGCAGTTAATCAGCCCCAGCATTTT. It codes for CSVEVAVNQPQHF. The chain joins TRBV29-1 to TRBJ1-5; D remains unclear. Germline V CDR1 and CDR2: SQVTM, ANQGSEA. The CDR3 consists of 13 residues. V was trimmed by 1 base and J by 4 bases, leaving 8 bases between them.

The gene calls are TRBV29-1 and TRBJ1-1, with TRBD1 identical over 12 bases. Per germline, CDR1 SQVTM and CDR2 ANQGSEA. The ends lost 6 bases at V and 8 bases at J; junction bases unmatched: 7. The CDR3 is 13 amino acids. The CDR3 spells CSVEGQGAAEAFF. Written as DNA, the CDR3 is TGCAGCGTAGAGGGACAGGGGGCGGCGGAAGCTTTCTTT.

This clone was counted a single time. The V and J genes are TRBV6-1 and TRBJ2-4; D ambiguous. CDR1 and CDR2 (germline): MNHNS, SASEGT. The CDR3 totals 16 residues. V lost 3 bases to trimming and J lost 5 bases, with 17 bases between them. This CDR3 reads CASSDSLLEPQNIQYF. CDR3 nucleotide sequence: TGTGCCAGCAGTGATTCTCTTTTAGAACCTCAAAACATTCAGTACTTC.

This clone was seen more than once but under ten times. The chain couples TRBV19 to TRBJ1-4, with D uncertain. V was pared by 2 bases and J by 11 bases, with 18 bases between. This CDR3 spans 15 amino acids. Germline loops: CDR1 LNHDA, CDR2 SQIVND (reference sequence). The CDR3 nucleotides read TGTGCCAGTAGTATAATAACAAACCCGCCCTCCAAACTGTTTTTT. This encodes CASSIITNPPSKLFF.

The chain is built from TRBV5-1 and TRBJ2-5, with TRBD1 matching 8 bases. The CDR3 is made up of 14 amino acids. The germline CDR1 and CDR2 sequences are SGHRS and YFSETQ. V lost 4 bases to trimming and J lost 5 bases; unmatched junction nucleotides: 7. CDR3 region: CASSGSGGMETQYF. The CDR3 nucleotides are TGCGCCAGCAGCGGGTCAGGGGGCATGGAGACCCAGTACTTC.

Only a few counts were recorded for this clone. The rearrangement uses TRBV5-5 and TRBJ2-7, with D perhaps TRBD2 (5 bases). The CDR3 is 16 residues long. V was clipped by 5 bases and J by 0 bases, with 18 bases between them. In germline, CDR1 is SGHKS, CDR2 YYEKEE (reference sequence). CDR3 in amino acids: CASRMAGTQGSYEQYF. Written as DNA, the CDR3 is TGTGCCAGCAGGATGGCGGGTACGCAAGGCTCCTACGAGCAGTACTTC.

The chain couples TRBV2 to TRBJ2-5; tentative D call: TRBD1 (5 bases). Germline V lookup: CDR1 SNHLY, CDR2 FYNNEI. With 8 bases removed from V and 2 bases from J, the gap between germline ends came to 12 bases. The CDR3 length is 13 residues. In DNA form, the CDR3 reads TGTGCCAGCCTACCGGACAATCAAGAGACCCAGTACTTC. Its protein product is CASLPDNQETQYF. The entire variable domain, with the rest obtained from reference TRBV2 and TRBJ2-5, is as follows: EPEVTQTPSHQVTQMGQEVILRCVPISNHLYFYWYRQILGQKVEFLVSFYNNEISEKSEIFDDQFSVERPDGSNFTLKIRSTKLEDSAMYFCASLPDNQETQYFGPGTRLLVL.

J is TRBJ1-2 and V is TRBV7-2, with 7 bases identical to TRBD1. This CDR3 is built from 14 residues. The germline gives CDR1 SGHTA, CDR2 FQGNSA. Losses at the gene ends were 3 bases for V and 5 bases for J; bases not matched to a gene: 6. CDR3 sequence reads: CASSFRKQGYGYTF. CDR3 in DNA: TGTGCCAGCAGCTTTCGAAAACAGGGGTATGGCTACACCTTC.

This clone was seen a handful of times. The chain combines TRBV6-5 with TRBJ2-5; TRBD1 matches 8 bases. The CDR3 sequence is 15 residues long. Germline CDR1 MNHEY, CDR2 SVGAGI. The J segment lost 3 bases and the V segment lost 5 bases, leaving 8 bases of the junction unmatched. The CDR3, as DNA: TGTGCCAGCAGTACGGGACAGGACTGGAAAGAGACCCAGTACTTC. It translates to CASSTGQDWKETQYF.

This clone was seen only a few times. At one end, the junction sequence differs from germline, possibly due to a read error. The CDR3 region has the DNA TGTGCCAGCAGCCCCCTGGCGGGCTCCCACAATGAGCAGTTCTTC. It is translated as CASSPLAGSHNEQFF. The J gene is TRBJ2-1, the V gene TRBV7-3; the D gene is possibly TRBD2 (5 bases). CDR3 size: 15 residues. From germline, CDR1 is SGHTA and CDR2 FQGTGA.

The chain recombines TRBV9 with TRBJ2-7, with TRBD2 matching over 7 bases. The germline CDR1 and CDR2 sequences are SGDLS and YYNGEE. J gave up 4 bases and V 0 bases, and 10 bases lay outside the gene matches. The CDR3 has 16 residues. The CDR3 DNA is TGTGCCAGCAGCGTAGGAGGGCGGGAGAAGTCTTACGAGCAGTACTTC. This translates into CASSVGGREKSYEQYF.

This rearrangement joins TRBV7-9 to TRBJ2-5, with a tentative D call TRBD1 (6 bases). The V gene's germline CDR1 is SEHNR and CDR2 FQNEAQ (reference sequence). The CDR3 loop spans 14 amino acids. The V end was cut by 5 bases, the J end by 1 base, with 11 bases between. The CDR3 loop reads CASSTQGFQETQYF. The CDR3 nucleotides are TGTGCCAGCAGCACCCAGGGGTTCCAAGAGACCCAGTACTTC.

The CDR3 here is CASSPTTGGGTGELFF. The CDR3 DNA follows: TGCGCCAGCAGCCCTACTACAGGGGGAGGAACCGGGGAGCTGTTTTTT. The chain couples TRBV5-1 to TRBJ2-2; 8 nucleotides agree with TRBD1. The CDR3 is 16 amino acids. V lost 4 bases to trimming and J lost 5 bases; unmatched junction nucleotides: 10. CDR1 SGHRS and CDR2 YFSETQ come from the germline V gene. Combining the CDR3 with reference TRBV5-1 and TRBJ2-2 gives the whole variable domain KAGVTQTPRYLIKTRGQQVTLSCSPISGHRSVSWYQQTPGQGLQFLFEYFSETQRNKGNFPGRFSGRQFSNSRSEMNVSTLELGDSALYLCASSPTTGGGTGELFFGEGSRLTVL.

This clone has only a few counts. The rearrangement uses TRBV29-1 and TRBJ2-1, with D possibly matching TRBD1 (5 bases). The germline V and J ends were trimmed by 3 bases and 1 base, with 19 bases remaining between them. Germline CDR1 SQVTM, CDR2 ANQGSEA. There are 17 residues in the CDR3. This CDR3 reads CSVEAAAGLGSYNEQFF. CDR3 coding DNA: TGCAGCGTTGAGGCCGCCGCAGGGTTGGGGTCCTACAATGAGCAGTTCTTC.

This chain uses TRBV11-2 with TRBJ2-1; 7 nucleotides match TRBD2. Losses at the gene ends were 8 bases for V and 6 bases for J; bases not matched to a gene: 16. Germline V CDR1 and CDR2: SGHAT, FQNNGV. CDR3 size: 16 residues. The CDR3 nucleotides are TGTGCCAGCTTCTCCGTTCGGGGAGGGCCCTCCAATGAGCAGTTCTTC. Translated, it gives CASFSVRGGPSNEQFF.

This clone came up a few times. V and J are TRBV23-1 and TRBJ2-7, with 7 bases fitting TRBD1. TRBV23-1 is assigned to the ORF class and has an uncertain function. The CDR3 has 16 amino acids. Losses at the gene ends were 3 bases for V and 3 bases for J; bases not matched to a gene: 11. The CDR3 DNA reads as TGCGCCAGCAGTCAGGAAACAGGTCAGGGGGACTACGAGCAGTACTTC. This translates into CASSQETGQGDYEQYF.

The CDR3 loop reads CSVDLAGVPDTQYF. The CDR3 nucleotides read TGCAGCGTTGACCTAGCGGGAGTGCCAGATACGCAGTATTTT. V and J are TRBV29-1 and TRBJ2-3; 10 positions match TRBD2. Germline CDR1 SQVTM, CDR2 ANQGSEA. Trimming at V came to 3 bases and at J to 4 bases, leaving 4 bases not matched to a gene. The CDR3 is 14 amino acids.